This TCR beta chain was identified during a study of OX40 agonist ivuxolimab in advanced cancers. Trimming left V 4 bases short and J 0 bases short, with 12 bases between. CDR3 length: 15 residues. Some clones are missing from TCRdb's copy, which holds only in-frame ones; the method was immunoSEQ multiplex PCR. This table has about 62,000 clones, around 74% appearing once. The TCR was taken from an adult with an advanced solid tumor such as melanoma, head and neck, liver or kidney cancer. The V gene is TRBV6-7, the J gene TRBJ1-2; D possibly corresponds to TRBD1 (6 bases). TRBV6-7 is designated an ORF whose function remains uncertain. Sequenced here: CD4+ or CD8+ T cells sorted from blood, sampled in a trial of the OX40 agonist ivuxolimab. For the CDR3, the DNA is TGTGCCAGCAGTTGTAGGGGGATTTCTAACTATGGCTACACCTTC. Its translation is CASSCRGISNYGYTF.